The next 29 T cell receptor beta chains were all read from a single sample in a study of blood T cell repertoires in COVID-19. Clones were read by immunoSEQ multiplex PCR, and TCRdb kept only the in-frame ones, dropping some. Altogether hundreds of thousands of clones are present, about 90% being singletons, with the ten largest covering 3.5% to 4.5%. Sequenced: PBMCs or T cells enriched from blood (not recorded which). Receptors originate from a woman aged 18-30 years with acute COVID-19.

This clone was observed once. The rearrangement joins TRBV18 to TRBJ1-5, with TRBD1 identical over 8 bases. With V trimmed by 0 bases and J by 2 bases, 6 bases remained unmatched. CDR1 and CDR2 (germline): KGHSH, LQKENI. The CDR3 is 17 amino acids. The CDR3 DNA reads as TGTGCCAGCTCACCACCCGGACAGGGAGTGGGCAATCAGCCCCAGCATTTT. As protein: CASSPPGQGVGNQPQHF.

The chain joins TRBV27 to TRBJ2-3; TRBD2 matches 9 bases. V gave up 4 bases and J gave up 1 base; unmatched junction bases: 9. This CDR3 spans 17 amino acids. CDR1 is MNHEY and CDR2 is SMNVEV in the germline V gene (reference sequence). The CDR3 DNA is TGTGCCAGCAGTTCGAATGTGCGGGGGGGCGGCACAGATACGCAGTATTTT. This gives the protein CASSSNVRGGGTDTQYF.

This chain links TRBV5-1 with TRBJ1-2; D is perhaps TRBD1 (5 bases). Per the germline V gene, CDR1 is SGHRS and CDR2 is YFSETQ. This CDR3 is built from 12 residues. V gave up 2 bases and J gave up 5 bases, with 7 bases separating them. In DNA, the CDR3 is TGCGCCAGCAGCTTACACAGGTATGGCTACACCTTC. It yields the protein CASSLHRYGYTF.

The chain joins TRBV9 to TRBJ2-7; D perhaps matches TRBD2 (5 bases). This CDR3 comprises 14 residues. Germline CDR1 SGDLS, CDR2 YYNGEE. Trimming removed 0 bases from V and 4 bases from J, with 11 bases in between. The CDR3 bases are TGTGCCAGCAGCGTAGGAGGGAGAAGTTACGAGCAGTACTTC. It translates to CASSVGGRSYEQYF.

This chain uses TRBV19 with TRBJ2-7; the D is unclear. The CDR3 has 12 residues. CDR1 LNHDA and CDR2 SQIVND come from the germline V gene (reference sequence). Trimming left V 9 bases short and J 4 bases short, with 13 bases between. The CDR3 is CASSDFMYEQYF. Here the CDR3 DNA reads TGTGCCAGCTCTGACTTTATGTACGAGCAGTACTTC.

This chain connects TRBV6-1 to TRBJ2-5; a weak D match, TRBD1 (5 bases). The CDR3 is made up of 19 amino acids. The V end lost 1 base, the J end lost 0 bases, and 21 bases lay between the germline ends. Per the germline V gene, CDR1 is MNHNS and CDR2 is SASEGT. The CDR3 region is CASSEVLSSTAPNQETQYF. The CDR3 DNA is TGTGCCAGCAGTGAAGTCCTCTCCTCGACAGCTCCAAACCAAGAGACCCAGTACTTC.

This clone was observed a few times. The chain recombines TRBV6-2 or TRBV6-3 with TRBJ2-2; 10 positions agree with TRBD2. The V gene's germline CDR1 is MNHEY and CDR2 SVGEGT. The CDR3 spans 18 residues. The V segment lost 4 bases and the J segment 4 bases; nucleotides outside the gene matches: 12. CDR3: CASSFPEREGRGTGELFF. CDR3 DNA sequence: TGTGCCAGCAGTTTCCCAGAGCGGGAGGGCCGGGGCACCGGGGAGCTGTTTTTT.

For the CDR3, the DNA is TGTGCCAGCAGCAGGGAGCGCAACACTGAAGCTTTCTTT. It yields the protein CASSRERNTEAFF. J is TRBJ1-1 and V is TRBV13; D gene ambiguous. V shed 5 bases and J shed 2 bases, with 9 bases lying between them. Germline CDR1 and CDR2: PRHDT and FYEKMQ (reference sequence). This CDR3 comprises 13 residues.

The gene calls are TRBV10-3 and TRBJ1-1; TRBD1 matches at 8 bases. Germline CDR1 and CDR2: ENHRY and SYGVKD. V shed 3 bases, J shed 0 bases, and the junction held 6 bases outside the gene matches. This CDR3 region has 16 residues. CDR3 DNA: TGTGCCATCAGTGAACGGACAGGGCCCATGAACACTGAAGCTTTCTTT. As protein: CAISERTGPMNTEAFF.

The chain combines TRBV6-1 with TRBJ1-5; D remains unclear. V lost 3 bases and J lost 0, with 9 bases in between. This CDR3 region has 15 residues. Germline lookup yields CDR1 MNHNS and CDR2 SASEGT. CDR3 protein: CASSDTNYSNQPQHF. DNA of the CDR3: TGTGCCAGCAGTGACACAAATTATAGCAATCAGCCCCAGCATTTT.

The chain uses TRBV5-1 and TRBJ2-2; D might be TRBD2 (5 bases). There are 15 residues in the CDR3. V was pared by 2 bases and J by 5 bases, with 13 bases between. Germline CDR1 is SGHRS and CDR2 is YFSETQ. CDR3: CASSLQQLGTGELFF. The CDR3 coding sequence is TGCGCCAGCAGCTTACAGCAACTAGGGACCGGGGAGCTGTTTTTT.

This clone was detected only once. The chain is built from TRBV7-2 and TRBJ2-4, with D perhaps TRBD2 (5 bases). This CDR3 spans 13 amino acids. Germline V CDR1 and CDR2: SGHTA, FQGNSA. Deletions cut 2 bases from V and 6 bases from J, with 8 bases between. The CDR3 sequence is CASSLWESNIQYF. The CDR3 DNA sequence: TGTGCCAGCAGCTTATGGGAGTCAAACATTCAGTACTTC.

V is TRBV5-4 and J is TRBJ2-5; 10 bases map to TRBD2. V was pared by 2 bases and J by 5 bases, with 6 bases of the junction left unmatched. Germline assignment: CDR1 SGHNT and CDR2 YYREEE (reference sequence). The CDR3 spans 15 residues. The CDR3 region is CASSFSSGRMETQYF. CDR3 sequence (DNA): TGTGCCAGCAGCTTTAGTAGCGGGAGGATGGAGACCCAGTACTTC.

V usage is TRBV5-1 and J usage is TRBJ2-5; D is ambiguous. Germline values: CDR1 SGHRS, CDR2 YFSETQ. Between the trimmed V and J ends, which lost 0 bases and 5 bases, there was a span of 5 bases. This CDR3 has 12 residues. The CDR3 DNA sequence: TGCGCCAGCAGCTTGGTCCAGGAGACCCAGTACTTC. This encodes CASSLVQETQYF.

This clone was observed a single time. This rearrangement joins TRBV10-1 to TRBJ2-3; 7 bases align to TRBD1. Germline assignment: CDR1 WNHNN and CDR2 SYGVQD (reference sequence). V dropped 3 bases and J dropped 0; count of bases not matched to a gene: 3. The CDR3 contains 15 residues. CDR3 loop: CASSEGTVSTDTQYF. Written as DNA, the CDR3 is TGCGCCAGCAGTGAAGGGACAGTAAGCACAGATACGCAGTATTTT.

This clone has just one count. This sequence joins TRBV19 and TRBJ1-3; 7 bases align to TRBD1. Germline V lookup: CDR1 LNHDA, CDR2 SQIVND (reference sequence). J was trimmed by 0 bases and V by 9 bases; bases with no gene match: 11. CDR3 length equals 16 residues. The CDR3 is CASSTQGSSSGNTIYF. The CDR3 DNA follows: TGTGCCAGCTCTACACAGGGGTCCAGCTCTGGAAACACCATATATTTT.

J is TRBJ2-7 and V is TRBV14, with 11 nucleotides matching TRBD2. The CDR3 is 18 residues long. Germline lookup yields CDR1 SGHDN and CDR2 FVKESK. The trim removed 1 base at V and 1 base at J, leaving 9 bases unmatched. CDR3 bases: TGTGCCAGCAGCCAAGCTTCGTCCGGGACTAGCGGATCCTACGAGCAGTACTTC. This gives the protein CASSQASSGTSGSYEQYF. Full variable domain (outside the CDR3, taken from reference TRBV14 and TRBJ2-7): EAGVTQFPSHSVIEKGQTVTLRCDPISGHDNLYWYRRVMGKEIKFLLHFVKESKQDESGMPNNRFLAERTGGTYSTLKVQPAELEDSGVYFCASSQASSGTSGSYEQYFGPGTRLTVT.

This clone was counted once. The chain is built from TRBV28 and TRBJ2-7; D is perhaps TRBD1 (6 bases). The CDR3 is 13 residues long. Germline CDR1 is MDHEN and CDR2 is SYDVKM. Deletions cut 5 bases from V and 6 bases from J, with 14 bases between. CDR3 amino acids: CASSPPTGGEQYF. The CDR3 coding sequence is TGTGCCAGCAGTCCTCCGACAGGCGGCGAGCAGTACTTC.

The gene calls are TRBV5-8 and TRBJ1-2; 8 bases fit TRBD1. The CDR3 covers 15 residues. Germline lookup yields CDR1 SGHTS and CDR2 YDEGEE. V lost 3 bases, J lost 4 bases, and 8 bases stayed unmatched. The CDR3 region is CASSWGQAVLYGYTF. The CDR3 bases are TGTGCCAGCAGCTGGGGACAGGCCGTCCTCTATGGCTACACCTTC.

The V call is TRBV7-2, the J call TRBJ2-1; D perhaps matches TRBD1 (6 bases). Germline values: CDR1 SGHTA, CDR2 FQGNSA. This CDR3 contains 18 residues. Trimming cost V 4 bases and J 6 bases, with 25 bases left between them. The chain's CDR3 is CASSSTGQSLLRGNEQFF. The CDR3 DNA sequence: TGTGCCAGCAGCTCTACGGGACAAAGCCTGCTTAGGGGCAATGAGCAGTTCTTC.

This clone was recorded once. One end of the junction fails to match germline, which may point to a read error. The chain recombines TRBV27 with TRBJ1-2; a weak D match, TRBD1 (5 bases). From germline, CDR1 is MNHEY and CDR2 SMNVEV (reference sequence). CDR3 length equals 16 residues. In DNA, the CDR3 is TGTGCCAGCACTTTAGGGGCAGGAAGGGAAGGCTATGGCTACACCTTC. Amino acid sequence: CASTLGAGREGYGYTF.

The V call is TRBV6-5, the J call TRBJ1-2, with TRBD1 as a possible D gene (6 bases). The CDR3 has 15 residues. CDR1 is MNHEY, CDR2 SVGAGI, per germline. Deletions cut 6 bases from V and 0 bases from J, with 14 bases between. The CDR3 loop reads CASRAPNRANYGYTF. The CDR3 nucleotides read TGTGCCAGCAGGGCGCCAAACAGGGCTAACTATGGCTACACCTTC.

This sequence joins TRBV27 and TRBJ2-1; maybe TRBD1 (6 bases). Germline lookup yields CDR1 MNHEY and CDR2 SMNVEV (reference sequence). The length of the CDR3 is 12 residues. Trimming cost V 5 bases and J 9 bases, with 11 bases left between them. The CDR3 sequence: CASSNLGGEQFF. In DNA form, the CDR3 reads TGTGCCAGCAGTAATTTAGGGGGTGAGCAGTTCTTC.

The rearrangement joins TRBV19 to TRBJ1-5; no definite D call. The V gene lost 3 bases and the J gene lost 11 bases, with 8 bases spanning the gap. This CDR3 is built from 11 residues. Germline CDR1 reads LNHDA; CDR2 reads SQIVND (reference sequence). The CDR3 DNA reads TGTGCCAGTAGTATCCGAGAGGCCCAGCATTTT. Its protein product is CASSIREAQHF.

The chain has TRBV27 and TRBJ1-1; 8 bases match TRBD1. J was trimmed by 0 bases and V by 6 bases; bases with no gene match: 3. The V gene's germline CDR1 is MNHEY and CDR2 SMNVEV (reference sequence). The CDR3 covers 14 residues. The CDR3 DNA reads as TGTGCCAGCAGCCGACAGGGGATGAACACTGAAGCTTTCTTT. Translated, it gives CASSRQGMNTEAFF.

The chain employs TRBV11-2 and TRBJ2-1; D is unresolved. Trimming left V 5 bases short and J 0 bases short, with 14 bases between. Germline assignment: CDR1 SGHAT and CDR2 FQNNGV. CDR3 length: 16 residues. CDR3 sequence (DNA): TGTGCCAGCAGCGGTAGACTCTTTAGCTCCTACAATGAGCAGTTCTTC. It codes for CASSGRLFSSYNEQFF. Looking up the rest from reference TRBV11-2 and TRBJ2-1 gives the full variable domain: EAGVAQSPRYKIIEKRQSVAFWCNPISGHATLYWYQQILGQGPKLLIQFQNNGVVDDSQLPKDRFSAERLKGVDSTLKIQPAKLEDSAVYLCASSGRLFSSYNEQFFGPGTRLTVL.

This clone came up a few times. V usage is TRBV7-9 and J usage is TRBJ2-1, with 7 bases lining up with TRBD2. Germline trimming cut 5 bases from V and 16 bases from J; bases unmatched to any gene: 11. The CDR3 has 12 amino acids. CDR1 and CDR2 (germline): SEHNR, FQNEAQ (reference sequence). The CDR3 nucleotides are TGTGCCAGCAGCCCAAACGTCGGGACTAACTTCTTC. Amino acid sequence: CASSPNVGTNFF.

Worth noting for this clone: Other nucleotide sequences in the sample specify the same CDR3. The chain recombines TRBV5-1 with TRBJ2-1; 11 positions agree with TRBD2. The CDR3 spans 16 residues. Trimming removed 0 bases from V and 6 bases from J; junction bases left unmatched: 5. The germline V gene has CDR1 SGHRS and CDR2 YFSETQ. CDR3 DNA: TGCGCCAGCAGCTTGGGGCTAGCGGGGGGCGGCAATGAGCAGTTCTTC. This encodes CASSLGLAGGGNEQFF.

The CDR3 region is CASRPPASGLYEQYF. In DNA, the CDR3 is TGTGCCAGCAGGCCACCGGCTAGCGGCCTTTACGAGCAGTACTTC. The rearrangement uses TRBV28 and TRBJ2-7; 7 bases are shared with TRBD2. This CDR3 is 15 amino acids long. V lost 6 bases and J lost 4; bases outside the gene matches: 12. Per the germline V gene, CDR1 is MDHEN and CDR2 is SYDVKM.